The sample holds one count of the clone carrying this TCR beta chain. Its specificity is not known. The data are from a study of shared clonotypes between healthy human individuals. The V gene's germline CDR1 is MGHDK and CDR2 SYGVNS. V lost 4 bases to trimming and J lost 1 base, with 7 bases between them. The CDR3 has 13 residues. Findings of the study overall: The sampled material consisted only of blood, and tissue repertoires are likely to differ. Richness estimates generally favored naive over memory subsets.

Each subset's genomic DNA was shared equally among a number of immunoSEQ plates. Original analysis: Quality scores were absent from the junction-only immunoSEQ sequences, so filtering differed. The repertoire was sequenced with immunoSEQ multiplex PCR; TCRdb's copy has only in-frame clones and lacks some. V and J calls and clone size are given by that table; D and trimming were obtained from the DNA. This sample has millions of clones, with 90% to 95% found just once. Sequences were obtained from naive CD4+ T cells sorted from blood. The subset here: CD45RA+ positively selected. This chain joins TRBV25-1 and TRBJ1-1, with a possible D match to TRBD1 (6 bases). This TCR derives from a man aged 18 to 30 in good health. Here the CDR3 DNA reads TGTGCCAGCAGTGTAGGGGGGAACACTGAAGCTTTCTTT. As protein: CASSVGGNTEAFF.